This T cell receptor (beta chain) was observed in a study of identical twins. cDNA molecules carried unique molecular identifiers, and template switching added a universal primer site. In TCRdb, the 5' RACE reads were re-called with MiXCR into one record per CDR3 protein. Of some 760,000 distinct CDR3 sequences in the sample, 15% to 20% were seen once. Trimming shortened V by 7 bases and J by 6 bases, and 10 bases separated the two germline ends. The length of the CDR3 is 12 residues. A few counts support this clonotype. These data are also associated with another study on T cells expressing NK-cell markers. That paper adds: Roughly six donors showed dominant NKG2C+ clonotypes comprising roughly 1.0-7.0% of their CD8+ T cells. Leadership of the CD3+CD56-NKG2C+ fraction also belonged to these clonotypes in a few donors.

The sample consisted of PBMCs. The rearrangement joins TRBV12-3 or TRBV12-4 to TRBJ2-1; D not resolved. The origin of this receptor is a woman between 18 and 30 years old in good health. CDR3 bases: TGTGCCAGCACCAAGACCGCCAATGAGCAGTTCTTC. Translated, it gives CASTKTANEQFF.